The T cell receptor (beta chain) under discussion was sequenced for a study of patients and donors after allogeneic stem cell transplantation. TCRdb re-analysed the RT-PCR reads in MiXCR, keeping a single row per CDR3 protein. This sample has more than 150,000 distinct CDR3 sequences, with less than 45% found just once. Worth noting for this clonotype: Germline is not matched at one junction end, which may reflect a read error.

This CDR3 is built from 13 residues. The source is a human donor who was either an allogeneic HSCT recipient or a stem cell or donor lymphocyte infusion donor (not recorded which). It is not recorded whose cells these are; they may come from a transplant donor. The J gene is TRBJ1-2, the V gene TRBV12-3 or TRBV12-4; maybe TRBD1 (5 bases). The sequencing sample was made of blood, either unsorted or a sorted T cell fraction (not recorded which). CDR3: CASSRQQKYGNTF. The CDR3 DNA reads TGTGCCAGCAGTCGACAGCAAAAATATGGCAACACCTTC.